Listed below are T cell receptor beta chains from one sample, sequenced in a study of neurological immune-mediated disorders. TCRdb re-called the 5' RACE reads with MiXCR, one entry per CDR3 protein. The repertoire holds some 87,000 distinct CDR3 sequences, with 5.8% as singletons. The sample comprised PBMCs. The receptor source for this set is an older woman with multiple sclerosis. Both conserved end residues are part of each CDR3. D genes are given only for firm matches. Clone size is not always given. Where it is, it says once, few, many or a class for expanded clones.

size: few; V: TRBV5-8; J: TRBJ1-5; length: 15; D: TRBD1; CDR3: CASSLEGAGTQPQHF; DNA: TGTGCCAGCAGCTTGGAGGGGGCAGGTACTCAGCCCCAGCATTTT
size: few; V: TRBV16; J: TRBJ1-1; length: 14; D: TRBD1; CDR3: CASSHDRGNTEAFF; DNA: TGTGCCAGCAGCCACGACAGGGGAAACACTGAAGCTTTCTTT
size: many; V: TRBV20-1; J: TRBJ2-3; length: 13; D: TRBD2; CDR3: CSAWTSDKDTQYF; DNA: TGCAGTGCTTGGACTAGCGACAAAGATACGCAGTATTTT
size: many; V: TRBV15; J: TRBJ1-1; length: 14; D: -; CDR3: CATSRERDPSAAFF; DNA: TGTGCCACCAGCAGAGAACGGGACCCCTCGGCGGCTTTCTTT
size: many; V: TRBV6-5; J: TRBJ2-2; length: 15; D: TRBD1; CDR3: CASSRGQAEEGELFF; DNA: TGTGCCAGCAGCCGGGGACAGGCTGAGGAAGGGGAGCTGTTTTTT
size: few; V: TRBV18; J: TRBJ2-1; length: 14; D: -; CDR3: CASSPSLMGSEQFF; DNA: TGTGCCAGCTCACCATCCTTGATGGGGAGTGAGCAGTTCTTC
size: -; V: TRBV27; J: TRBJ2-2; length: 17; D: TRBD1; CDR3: CASSLSRTGTNTGELFF; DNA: TGTGCCAGCAGTTTAAGCCGGACAGGGACAAACACCGGGGAGCTGTTTTTT
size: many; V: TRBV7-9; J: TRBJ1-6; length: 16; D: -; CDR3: CASSEQGSAYNSPLHF; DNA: TGTGCCAGCAGCGAACAGGGTTCCGCCTATAATTCACCCCTCCACTTT
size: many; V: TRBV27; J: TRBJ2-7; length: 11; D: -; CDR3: CASRGGHEQYF; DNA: TGTGCCAGCAGGGGGGGGCACGAGCAGTACTTC
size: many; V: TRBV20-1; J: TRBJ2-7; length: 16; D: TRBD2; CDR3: CSARTPAGGLMNEQYF; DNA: TGCAGTGCTAGGACCCCAGCGGGGGGTTTGATGAACGAGCAGTACTTC
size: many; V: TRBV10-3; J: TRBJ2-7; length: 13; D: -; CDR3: CAISEGMTYEQYF; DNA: TGTGCCATCAGTGAAGGCATGACCTACGAGCAGTACTTC
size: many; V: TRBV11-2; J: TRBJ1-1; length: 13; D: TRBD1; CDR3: CASSPYRGVEAFF; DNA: TGTGCCAGCAGCCCATACAGGGGGGTTGAAGCTTTCTTT
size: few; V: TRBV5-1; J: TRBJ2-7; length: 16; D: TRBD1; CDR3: CASSYTAGTGGGEQYF; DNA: TGCGCCAGCAGCTACACCGCCGGGACAGGGGGCGGCGAGCAGTACTTC
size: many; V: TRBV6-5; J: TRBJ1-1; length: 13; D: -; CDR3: CASSLDSPSEAFF; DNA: TGTGCCAGCAGCCTGGACAGCCCGTCTGAAGCTTTCTTT
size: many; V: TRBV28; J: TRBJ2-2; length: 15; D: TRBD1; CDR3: CASSHRQGVSGELFF; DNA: TGTGCCAGCAGTCATCGACAGGGGGTCTCCGGGGAGCTGTTTTTT
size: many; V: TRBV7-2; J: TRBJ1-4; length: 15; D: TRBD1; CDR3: CASSYGQGKNEKLFF; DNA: TGTGCCAGCAGCTACGGACAGGGCAAAAATGAAAAACTGTTTTTT
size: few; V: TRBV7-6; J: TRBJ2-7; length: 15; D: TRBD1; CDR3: CASSLFGQGDYEQYF; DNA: TGTGCCAGCAGCTTGTTCGGACAGGGAGACTACGAGCAGTACTTC
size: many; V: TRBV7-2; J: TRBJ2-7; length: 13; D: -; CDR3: CASSSGPLYEQYF; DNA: TGTGCCAGCAGCTCCGGGCCCCTCTACGAGCAGTACTTC
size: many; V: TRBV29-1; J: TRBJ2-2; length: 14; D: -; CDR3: CSVAGVPGAGELFF; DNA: TGCAGCGTGGCAGGGGTCCCGGGTGCCGGGGAGCTGTTTTTT
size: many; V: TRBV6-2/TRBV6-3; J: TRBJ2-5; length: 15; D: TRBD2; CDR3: CASTPLAGGPETQYF; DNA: TGTGCCAGCACCCCCCTAGCGGGGGGGCCAGAGACCCAGTACTTC
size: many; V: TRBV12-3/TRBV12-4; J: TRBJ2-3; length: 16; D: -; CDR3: CASRPGTPPPTDTQYF; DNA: TGTGCCAGCAGACCCGGGACACCGCCTCCCACAGATACGCAGTATTTT
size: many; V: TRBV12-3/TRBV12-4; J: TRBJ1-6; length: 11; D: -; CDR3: CASSLSLTLHF; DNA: TGTGCCAGCAGTTTGAGCCTCACCCTCCACTTT
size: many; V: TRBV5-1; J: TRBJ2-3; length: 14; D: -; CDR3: CASRTGQYTDTQYF; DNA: TGCGCCAGCAGGACCGGACAGTACACAGATACGCAGTATTTT
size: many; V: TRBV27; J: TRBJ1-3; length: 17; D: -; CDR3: CASSPWPLSTSGNTIYF; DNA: TGTGCCAGCAGTCCCTGGCCATTGAGTACCTCTGGAAACACCATATATTTT
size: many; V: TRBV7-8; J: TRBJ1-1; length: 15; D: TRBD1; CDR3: CASSSGQASSVLAFF; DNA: TGTGCCAGCAGCTCGGGACAGGCCTCTTCCGTGTTGGCTTTCTTT
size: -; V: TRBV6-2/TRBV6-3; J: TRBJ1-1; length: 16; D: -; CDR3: CASSDTGRGMNTEAFF; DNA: TGTGCCAGCAGTGATACAGGGAGGGGCATGAACACTGAAGCTTTCTTT
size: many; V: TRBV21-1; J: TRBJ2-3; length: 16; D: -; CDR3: CASSNWDRVRTDTQYF; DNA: TGTGCCAGCAGCAACTGGGACAGGGTCCGGACAGATACGCAGTATTTT
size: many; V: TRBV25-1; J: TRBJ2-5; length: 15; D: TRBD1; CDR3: CASSERTGRLETQYF; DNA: TGTGCCAGCAGTGAGAGGACAGGGCGGTTGGAGACCCAGTACTTC
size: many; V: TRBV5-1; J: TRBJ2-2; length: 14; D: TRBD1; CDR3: CASTAGTGAGELFF; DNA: TGCGCCAGCACGGCCGGGACAGGGGCCGGGGAGCTGTTTTTT
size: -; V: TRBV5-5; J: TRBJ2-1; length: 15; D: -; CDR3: CASSFGSDLPTEQFF; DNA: TGTGCCAGCAGCTTTGGCAGCGACCTCCCAACTGAGCAGTTCTTC
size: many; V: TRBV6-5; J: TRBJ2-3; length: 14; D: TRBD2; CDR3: CASNRLAGVGTQYF; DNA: TGTGCCAGCAATAGACTAGCCGGAGTGGGTACGCAGTATTTT
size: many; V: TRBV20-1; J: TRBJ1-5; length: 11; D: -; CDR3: CSAARDQPQHF; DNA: TGCAGTGCTGCCCGGGATCAGCCCCAGCATTTT
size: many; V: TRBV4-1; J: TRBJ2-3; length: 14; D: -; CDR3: CASSQGGSVHTQYF; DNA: TGCGCCAGCAGCCAAGGGGGGAGCGTACATACGCAGTATTTT
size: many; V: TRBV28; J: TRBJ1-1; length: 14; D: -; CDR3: CASSSYQGDAEAFF; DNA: TGTGCCAGCAGTAGTTATCAGGGTGACGCTGAAGCTTTCTTT
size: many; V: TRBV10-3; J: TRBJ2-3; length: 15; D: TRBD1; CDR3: CAISLGQGTTDTQYF; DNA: TGTGCCATCAGCCTAGGACAGGGGACCACAGATACGCAGTATTTT
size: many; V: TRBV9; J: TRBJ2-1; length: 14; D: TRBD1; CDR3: CASSEGIQGDEQFF; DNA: TGTGCCAGCAGCGAGGGAATACAGGGGGATGAGCAGTTCTTC
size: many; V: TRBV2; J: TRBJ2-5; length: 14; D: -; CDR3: CASSEALLGETQYF; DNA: TGTGCCAGCAGTGAAGCGCTGCTTGGAGAGACCCAGTACTTC
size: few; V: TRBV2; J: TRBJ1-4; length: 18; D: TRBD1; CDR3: CASSEGGQGVATNEKLFF; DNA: TGTGCCAGCAGTGAAGGGGGGCAGGGGGTCGCAACTAATGAAAAACTGTTTTTT
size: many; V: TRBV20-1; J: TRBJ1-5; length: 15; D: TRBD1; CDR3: CSAPILGQGGQPQHF; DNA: TGCAGTGCCCCGATATTAGGACAGGGCGGTCAGCCCCAGCATTTT
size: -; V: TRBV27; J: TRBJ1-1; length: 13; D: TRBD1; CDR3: CASRGTANTEAFF; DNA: TGTGCCAGCAGAGGGACAGCGAACACTGAAGCTTTCTTT
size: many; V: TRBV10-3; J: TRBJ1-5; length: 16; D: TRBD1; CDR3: CAISQPTGGMNQPQHF; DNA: TGTGCCATCAGTCAACCGACAGGGGGAATGAATCAGCCCCAGCATTTT
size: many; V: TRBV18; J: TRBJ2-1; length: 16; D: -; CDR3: CASSPGGRVAYNEQFF; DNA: TGTGCCAGCTCACCGGGGGGCCGTGTGGCCTACAATGAGCAGTTCTTC
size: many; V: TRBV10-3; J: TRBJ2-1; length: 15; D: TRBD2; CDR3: CAISDLAGQLNEQFF; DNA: TGTGCCATCAGTGATCTAGCGGGACAACTCAATGAGCAGTTCTTC